The 27 T cell receptor beta chains presented below share a single source sample, sequenced in a study of vaccination and CD4 T cells after COVID-19. The time point: late sampling 161 to 241 days after vaccination in a few convalescent patients. Treatment reported: approximately 9-day PBMC culture with coronavirus spike peptide pools or control peptides (ViraFEST assay). These receptors have no identified antigens. Once obtained from cultured CD4+ T cells, the DNA was sequenced using the Oncomine TCR Beta short-read assay. One entry per CDR3 protein, called by TCRdb with MiXCR from the PCR reads. The data hold about 21,000 distinct CDR3 sequences, with 30% to 45% observed a single time. The sequences come from CD4+ T cells from blood, cultured in vitro, collected about 7 months after SARS-CoV-2 vaccination. The receptors originated from a human donor who had recovered from COVID-19.

V usage is TRBV5-1 and J usage is TRBJ2-3, with D perhaps TRBD2 (6 bases). V was clipped by 4 bases and J by 5 bases, with 14 bases between them. The germline gives CDR1 SGHRS, CDR2 YFSETQ. This CDR3 comprises 14 residues. The CDR3 loop reads CASSVLGREDTQYF. In nucleotides, the CDR3 is TGCGCCAGCAGCGTATTGGGGCGGGAAGATACGCAGTATTTT.

The chain employs TRBV9 and TRBJ2-5; 12 positions match TRBD2. The length of the CDR3 is 16 residues. In germline, CDR1 is SGDLS, CDR2 YYNGEE. Trimming cost V 0 bases and J 5 bases; bases outside gene matches: 5. CDR3 in amino acids: CASSVGGLAGSETQYF. In nucleotides, the CDR3 is TGTGCCAGCAGCGTAGGGGGACTAGCGGGTTCGGAGACCCAGTACTTC.

This clonotype appeared a few times. The rearrangement joins TRBV6-1 to TRBJ1-5; no firm D call. CDR3 length equals 14 residues. V was pared by 6 bases and J by 5 bases, with 14 bases between. Looked up from germline, CDR1 is MNHNS and CDR2 is SASEGT. CDR3 DNA: TGTGCCAGCAGAGAGGGATCCTCTCATCAGCCCCAGCATTTT. This sequence encodes CASREGSSHQPQHF.

This chain connects TRBV5-4 to TRBJ2-1; 7 nucleotides line up with TRBD1. Germline V gene sequence: CDR1 SGHNT, CDR2 YYREEE (reference sequence). V lost 2 bases to trimming and J lost 0 bases; unmatched junction nucleotides: 8. The CDR3 spans 17 residues. The CDR3 DNA reads as TGTGCCAGCAGCTTCGGCCTGGACAGGAACTCCTACAATGAGCAGTTCTTC. Translated: CASSFGLDRNSYNEQFF.

This chain joins TRBV7-9 and TRBJ2-5; D unresolved. Germline V lookup: CDR1 SEHNR, CDR2 FQNEAQ (reference sequence). V gave up 3 bases and J gave up 2 bases, with 10 bases separating them. The CDR3 is 14 amino acids. The CDR3 sequence: CASSLAPSQETQYF. The CDR3 region has the DNA TGTGCCAGCAGCTTGGCACCCTCTCAAGAGACCCAGTACTTC.

V and J are TRBV20-1 and TRBJ2-3, with D possibly being TRBD1 or TRBD2 (5 bases each). This CDR3 region has 13 residues. Germline-derived CDR1 and CDR2 are DFQATT and SNEGSKA (reference sequence). V dropped 5 bases and J dropped 3 bases, with 12 bases sitting between them. CDR3 bases: TGCAGTGCTCGCCGGGACCAAACAGATACGCAGTATTTT. Amino acid sequence: CSARRDQTDTQYF.

This clonotype was seen more than once but under ten times. V is TRBV19 and J is TRBJ2-1, with D maybe TRBD2 (5 bases). The CDR3 is 12 residues long. Germline V gives CDR1 LNHDA, CDR2 SQIVND (reference sequence). Trimming took 4 bases from V and 9 from J, leaving 10 bases between them. CDR3 amino acids: CASSTIRGEQFF. Here the CDR3 DNA reads TGTGCCAGTAGTACGATCCGGGGTGAGCAGTTCTTC.

This clonotype was seen a handful of times. The chain links TRBV7-6 to TRBJ1-3; no clear D. This CDR3 is built from 13 residues. Germline CDR1 reads SGHVS; CDR2 reads FNYEAQ. V lost 0 bases and J lost 0, with 0 bases in between. CDR3 region: CASSLASGNTIYF. The CDR3 DNA follows: TGTGCCAGCAGCTTAGCCTCTGGAAACACCATATATTTT.

This clonotype was seen a handful of times. The rearrangement uses TRBV7-2 and TRBJ2-3, with D perhaps matching TRBD2 (5 bases). Between the trimmed V and J ends, which lost 0 bases and 1 base, there was a span of 11 bases. Germline V gives CDR1 SGHTA, CDR2 FQGNSA. This CDR3 contains 16 residues. The CDR3 DNA follows: TGTGCCAGCAGCTTAGCGATCGGCGGGCGCACAGATACGCAGTATTTT. The encoded protein is CASSLAIGGRTDTQYF.

This clonotype was counted a few times. This chain uses TRBV6-5 with TRBJ2-5; TRBD2 matches 15 bases. Germline CDR1 reads MNHEY; CDR2 reads SVGAGI. The CDR3 has 18 amino acids. J was trimmed by 5 bases and V by 0 bases; bases with no gene match: 7. DNA of the CDR3: TGTGCCAGCAGTTACTCGGGACTAGCGGGGGGACGAGGGGAGACCCAGTACTTC. It specifies CASSYSGLAGGRGETQYF.

This clonotype was seen more than once but under ten times. The J gene is TRBJ1-3, the V gene TRBV20-1; D is unresolved. The CDR3 totals 13 residues. V was clipped by 3 bases and J by 7 bases, with 13 bases between them. Germline lookup yields CDR1 DFQATT and CDR2 SNEGSKA (reference sequence). CDR3 coding DNA: TGCAGTGCTAGGGATTCAACGGGGAACACCATATATTTT. This encodes CSARDSTGNTIYF.

The V and J genes are TRBV5-1 and TRBJ1-6; TRBD1 aligns across 10 bases. CDR1 and CDR2 (germline): SGHRS, YFSETQ. Losses at the gene ends were 4 bases for V and 9 bases for J; bases not matched to a gene: 7. The CDR3 length is 15 residues. In DNA form, the CDR3 reads TGCGCCAGCAGCCTAAGGGACAGGGGTGGTTCACCCCTCCACTTT. This gives the protein CASSLRDRGGSPLHF.

The chain recombines TRBV19 with TRBJ2-3; D may be TRBD2 (5 bases). Trimming stripped 4 bases from V and 3 bases from J, with 8 bases between. This CDR3 region has 13 residues. Germline V gene lookup returns CDR1 LNHDA and CDR2 SQIVND (reference sequence). CDR3 amino acids: CASSRRTTDTQYF. CDR3 DNA: TGTGCCAGTAGTAGGAGGACGACAGATACGCAGTATTTT.

The chain recombines TRBV7-2 with TRBJ2-7; TRBD1 agrees at 8 bases. V was pared by 3 bases and J by 2 bases, with 6 bases of the junction left unmatched. From germline, CDR1 is SGHTA and CDR2 FQGNSA. This CDR3 has 15 residues. The CDR3 nucleotides are TGTGCCAGCAGCTTGTATCAGGGGGCGACCTACGAGCAGTACTTC. Translating it yields CASSLYQGATYEQYF.

This clonotype has only a few counts. The chain employs TRBV24-1 and TRBJ2-7; 11 bases map to TRBD1. The CDR3 runs 15 residues. Germline CDR1 is KGHDR and CDR2 is SFDVKD. The ends lost 4 bases at V and 5 bases at J; junction bases unmatched: 6. CDR3 sequence reads: CATSDGTGGFHEQYF. The CDR3 nucleotides read TGTGCCACCAGTGACGGGACAGGGGGTTTCCACGAGCAGTACTTC.

The chain uses TRBV6-4 and TRBJ2-3; 9 nucleotides line up with TRBD2. The CDR3 loop spans 15 amino acids. V shed 0 bases and J 4 bases; nucleotides not matched to a gene: 2. Germline V gene sequence: CDR1 MRHNA, CDR2 SNTAGT. The CDR3 DNA follows: TGTGCCAGCAGTGACTCCGCGGGAGGGCCAGATACGCAGTATTTT. This encodes CASSDSAGGPDTQYF.

The rearrangement links TRBV5-1 to TRBJ1-1; D is undetermined. The germline V gene encodes CDR1 SGHRS and CDR2 YFSETQ. Trimming removed 0 bases at V and 3 bases at J, with 6 bases between. The CDR3 extends over 13 amino acids. The CDR3 loop is CASSLDWDTEAFF. The CDR3, as DNA: TGCGCCAGCAGCTTGGATTGGGACACTGAAGCTTTCTTT.

J is TRBJ2-2 and V is TRBV2, with 8 bases aligning to TRBD1. Trimming cost V 3 bases and J 3 bases; bases outside gene matches: 3. CDR3 size: 15 residues. Germline CDR1 and CDR2: SNHLY and FYNNEI. The CDR3 region is CASSEQGAYTGELFF. The CDR3, as DNA: TGTGCCAGCAGTGAGCAGGGGGCCTACACCGGGGAGCTGTTTTTT.

This clonotype was seen a handful of times. The chain is built from TRBV28 and TRBJ2-7; D is perhaps TRBD2 (6 bases). The V gene lost 2 bases and the J gene lost 2 bases, with 13 bases spanning the gap. The CDR3 contains 15 residues. The germline gives CDR1 MDHEN, CDR2 SYDVKM. The CDR3 nucleotides read TGTGCCAGCAGTTTACCAGGGACTGGGGCCTACGAGCAGTACTTC. This translates into CASSLPGTGAYEQYF. Filled out from reference TRBV28 and TRBJ2-7, the complete variable domain reads DVKVTQSSRYLVKRTGEKVFLECVQDMDHENMFWYRQDPGLGLRLIYFSYDVKMKEKGDIPEGYSVSREKKERFSLILESASTNQTSMYLCASSLPGTGAYEQYFGPGTRLTVT.

This chain's CDR3 is CASSRTDLLRQYF. CDR3 coding DNA: TGTGCCAGCAGCCGCACGGATTTACTGCGGCAGTACTTC. The chain combines TRBV7-2 with TRBJ2-7; no definite D call. This CDR3 spans 13 amino acids. CDR1 SGHTA and CDR2 FQGNSA come from the germline V gene. V was pared by 5 bases and J by 9 bases, with 17 bases between.

This clonotype was counted a few times. This rearrangement joins TRBV7-3 to TRBJ1-1, with unresolved D. V was clipped by 2 bases and J by 6 bases, with 13 bases between them. The CDR3 is 14 residues long. Germline-derived CDR1 and CDR2 are SGHTA and FQGTGA. CDR3 DNA: TGTGCCAGCAGCTTAGATCGGGGTAGCCCTGAAGCTTTCTTT. Amino acids: CASSLDRGSPEAFF.

The chain is built from TRBV20-1 and TRBJ2-2; 13 bases agree with TRBD2. This CDR3 contains 16 residues. Germline V gene data show CDR1 as DFQATT and CDR2 as SNEGSKA (reference sequence). The junction had 5 bases not matched to a gene; V was cut back by 2 bases and J by 5 bases. The CDR3 loop is CSARTSGRGGTGELFF. In nucleotides, the CDR3 is TGCAGTGCTAGAACTAGCGGGAGGGGAGGGACCGGGGAGCTGTTTTTT.

This clonotype showed up just a few times. The chain uses TRBV28 and TRBJ1-1; a possible D gene is TRBD1 (6 bases). The CDR3 loop spans 14 amino acids. Between the trimmed V and J ends, which lost 6 bases and 1 base, there was a span of 12 bases. Per the germline V gene, CDR1 is MDHEN and CDR2 is SYDVKM. As DNA, the CDR3 is TGTGCCAGCAGCCAAGGGGGGACGAACACTGAAGCTTTCTTT. Residues: CASSQGGTNTEAFF.

About this clonotype itself: An end of the junction does not agree with germline; a read error may underlie this. This chain uses TRBV4-1 with TRBJ2-7; 9 bases align to TRBD1. The germline CDR1 and CDR2 sequences are MGHRA and YSYEKL. The CDR3 runs to 14 residues. CDR3 loop: CASSYDRGVYQQYF. The DNA of the CDR3 is TGCGCCAGCAGTTACGACAGGGGGGTCTACCAGCAGTACTTC.

This clonotype was observed a single time. The V call is TRBV5-4, the J call TRBJ2-5, with D perhaps given as TRBD1 or TRBD2 (5 bases each). This CDR3 spans 14 amino acids. The germline gives CDR1 SGHNT, CDR2 YYREEE (reference sequence). Trimming left V 0 bases short and J 0 bases short, with 6 bases between. CDR3 sequence: CASSLGGYQETQYF. The CDR3 DNA reads as TGTGCCAGCAGCTTGGGGGGGTACCAAGAGACCCAGTACTTC.

The chain employs TRBV7-2 and TRBJ2-7; D not resolved. Germline loops: CDR1 SGHTA, CDR2 FQGNSA. With 5 bases removed from V and 1 base from J, the gap between germline ends came to 6 bases. This CDR3 contains 12 residues. The CDR3 DNA is TGTGCCAGCAGCCATTATTCCTACGAGCAGTACTTC. It encodes CASSHYSYEQYF.

This clonotype was picked up a small number of times. The V call is TRBV6-1, the J call TRBJ1-6, with TRBD1 matching 7 bases. Losses at the gene ends were 7 bases for V and 7 bases for J; bases not matched to a gene: 10. This CDR3 comprises 15 residues. Germline values: CDR1 MNHNS, CDR2 SASEGT. The CDR3 is CASILQGLGNSPLHF. The CDR3 DNA reads as TGTGCCAGCATTCTACAGGGGCTGGGGAATTCACCCCTCCACTTT.